Below are 26 T cell receptor beta chains sequenced from a single sample in a study of OX40 agonist ivuxolimab in advanced cancers. Some clones are missing from TCRdb's copy, which holds only in-frame ones; the method was immunoSEQ multiplex PCR. Of approximately 66,000 clones listed, approximately 88% were seen once; the top ten hold under 0.7%. The material sequenced was CD4+ or CD8+ T cells sorted from blood, taken in a trial of the OX40 agonist ivuxolimab. The origin of the receptors is an adult with an advanced solid tumor such as melanoma, head and neck, liver or kidney cancer.

The chain employs TRBV28 and TRBJ2-7; the match to TRBD1 covers 11 bases. The CDR3 totals 16 residues. Trimming took 6 bases from V and 3 from J; bases not matched to a gene: 10. Per the germline V gene, CDR1 is MDHEN and CDR2 is SYDVKM. The DNA of the CDR3 is TGTGCCAGCAGCCCATATCCGGGACAGGGGGTCTACGAGCAGTACTTC. Its translation is CASSPYPGQGVYEQYF.

This chain joins TRBV11-2 and TRBJ2-7; D is possibly TRBD2 (5 bases). V was trimmed by 2 bases and J by 6 bases, leaving 5 bases between them. Germline V gene lookup returns CDR1 SGHAT and CDR2 FQNNGV. The CDR3 covers 11 residues. The CDR3 is CASSLRGEQYF. The CDR3 DNA sequence: TGTGCCAGCAGCTTACGGGGCGAGCAGTACTTC.

This clone has only one observation. The chain has TRBV4-2 and TRBJ2-3; no clear D. Trimming pared 4 bases from V and 2 bases from J, leaving 13 bases between. Germline V gene lookup returns CDR1 LGHNA and CDR2 YNFKEQ. The CDR3 length is 15 residues. CDR3 region: CASSLVDGNTDTQYF. The CDR3, as DNA: TGTGCCAGCAGCCTAGTAGACGGAAACACAGATACGCAGTATTTT.

This sequence joins TRBV19 and TRBJ1-2; D is unresolved. CDR3 length: 16 residues. Trimming left V 2 bases short and J 6 bases short, with 19 bases between. Per the germline V gene, CDR1 is LNHDA and CDR2 is SQIVND (reference sequence). The CDR3 protein is CASSIPLAGLADGYTF. In DNA, the CDR3 is TGTGCCAGTAGTATACCCCTAGCTGGGCTCGCGGATGGCTACACCTTC. Using reference TRBV19 and TRBJ1-2 for the parts outside the CDR3, the full variable domain is DGGITQSPKYLFRKEGQNVTLSCEQNLNHDAMYWYRQDPGQGLRLIYYSQIVNDFQKGDIAEGYSVSREKKESFPLTVTSAQKNPTAFYLCASSIPLAGLADGYTFGSGTRLTVV.

This rearrangement joins TRBV6-6 to TRBJ2-4; D unclear. The CDR3 consists of 15 residues. In germline, CDR1 is MNHNY, CDR2 SVGAGI (reference sequence). Trimming stripped 5 bases from V and 0 bases from J, with 11 bases between. The CDR3 DNA follows: TGTGCCAGCAGTACCGCAGAACTAGCCAAAAACATTCAGTACTTC. This sequence encodes CASSTAELAKNIQYF.

This sequence joins TRBV6-6 and TRBJ2-5; D unclear. Germline values: CDR1 MNHNY, CDR2 SVGAGI (reference sequence). There are 16 residues in the CDR3. V gave up 7 bases and J gave up 2 bases, with 20 bases separating them. The CDR3 nucleotides are TGTGCCAGCAAAAAACGCGGCTCGGGCCCGCAAGAGACCCAGTACTTC. This gives the protein CASKKRGSGPQETQYF.

This clone has just a few counts. The chain couples TRBV2 to TRBJ2-7; D is possibly TRBD2 (5 bases). Trimming left V 7 bases short and J 6 bases short, with 16 bases between. The length of the CDR3 is 13 residues. Germline-derived CDR1 and CDR2 are SNHLY and FYNNEI. CDR3 region: CASTANAGLEQYF. CDR3 sequence (DNA): TGTGCCAGCACCGCAAATGCGGGTCTCGAGCAGTACTTC.

The chain is built from TRBV2 and TRBJ1-2; D gene uncertain. Germline V gene sequence: CDR1 SNHLY, CDR2 FYNNEI. The ends were cut back, 5 bases at V and 2 bases at J, with 3 bases in the middle. CDR3 length: 11 residues. CDR3 residues: CASSYNYGYTF. CDR3 in DNA: TGTGCCAGCAGTTACAACTATGGCTACACCTTC. The full variable domain, with the rest looked up from reference TRBV2 and TRBJ1-2, is EPEVTQTPSHQVTQMGQEVILRCVPISNHLYFYWYRQILGQKVEFLVSFYNNEISEKSEIFDDQFSVERPDGSNFTLKIRSTKLEDSAMYFCASSYNYGYTFGSGTRLTVV.

This rearrangement joins TRBV5-1 to TRBJ1-1; weak D call: TRBD1 (6 bases). There are 16 residues in the CDR3. Trimming stripped 0 bases from V and 11 bases from J, with 23 bases between. From germline, CDR1 is SGHRS and CDR2 YFSETQ. The CDR3 is CASSLGWGQGSQLAFF. Here the CDR3 DNA reads TGCGCCAGCAGCTTGGGATGGGGGCAAGGTTCCCAGTTGGCTTTCTTT.

For this clone: One end of the junction fails to match germline, which may point to a read error. Different DNA sequences within this sample yield the same CDR3. The chain links TRBV5-1 to TRBJ1-2, with D uncertain. This CDR3 region has 14 residues. Germline loops: CDR1 SGHRS, CDR2 YFSETQ. The CDR3 DNA is TGCGCCAGCAGCTTGGACAGCCAGAACTATGGCTACACCTTT. Its translation: CASSLDSQNYGYTF.

The CDR3, as DNA: TGTGCCAGCAGCCCCGGGGGGGTAATCCGGAATGAGCAGTTCTTC. Translating it yields CASSPGGVIRNEQFF. The chain links TRBV7-9 to TRBJ2-1; 8 bases map to TRBD2. Germline assignment: CDR1 SEHNR and CDR2 FQNEAQ (reference sequence). V was pared by 5 bases and J by 7 bases, with 10 bases of the junction left unmatched. The CDR3 totals 15 residues.

This clone was counted a few times. V gene TRBV19 combines with J gene TRBJ1-5; D is unclear. CDR3 size: 17 residues. Trimming removed 4 bases at V and 1 base at J, with 17 bases between. CDR1 is LNHDA, CDR2 SQIVND, per germline (reference sequence). The CDR3 DNA sequence: TGTGCCAGTAGTAAGAAATCTCCGGAACGAAGCAATCAGCCCCAGCATTTT. Translating gives CASSKKSPERSNQPQHF.

The count of this clone is one. V usage is TRBV9 and J usage is TRBJ1-3; D not certain. Between the trimmed V and J ends, which lost 0 bases and 1 base, there was a span of 8 bases. The germline gives CDR1 SGDLS, CDR2 YYNGEE. The CDR3 length is 15 residues. The CDR3 region has the DNA TGTGCCAGCAGCGTAGGGGATGGTTCTGGAAACACCATATATTTT. Protein sequence: CASSVGDGSGNTIYF. Looking up the rest from reference TRBV9 and TRBJ1-3 gives the full variable domain: DSGVTQTPKHLITATGQRVTLRCSPRSGDLSVYWYQQSLDQGLQFLIQYYNGEERAKGNILERFSAQQFPDLHSELNLSSLELGDSALYFCASSVGDGSGNTIYFGEGSWLTVV.

The chain links TRBV2 to TRBJ2-7; 14 nucleotides agree with TRBD2. The junction had 5 bases not matched to a gene; V was cut back by 7 bases and J by 6 bases. The CDR3 totals 14 residues. The germline CDR1 and CDR2 sequences are SNHLY and FYNNEI. The CDR3 region has the DNA TGTGCCAGCATAAGACTAGCGGGGGGGAGCGAGCAGTACTTC. It codes for CASIRLAGGSEQYF. Together with reference TRBV2 and TRBJ2-7, the CDR3 gives the full variable domain: EPEVTQTPSHQVTQMGQEVILRCVPISNHLYFYWYRQILGQKVEFLVSFYNNEISEKSEIFDDQFSVERPDGSNFTLKIRSTKLEDSAMYFCASIRLAGGSEQYFGPGTRLTVT.

The chain has TRBV27 and TRBJ1-6, with 7 nucleotides matching TRBD1. The CDR3 contains 15 residues. V shed 6 bases and J 6 bases; nucleotides not matched to a gene: 8. Looked up from germline, CDR1 is MNHEY and CDR2 is SMNVEV (reference sequence). In DNA form, the CDR3 reads TGTGCCAGCAGAACCGGGACAGTATCTAATTCACCCCTCCACTTT. It codes for CASRTGTVSNSPLHF.

The chain joins TRBV10-3 to TRBJ2-5; a weak D match, TRBD2 (6 bases). Germline assignment: CDR1 ENHRY and CDR2 SYGVKD. V lost 6 bases and J lost 2, with 13 bases in between. This CDR3 is 14 amino acids long. The CDR3 sequence is CAIRTGGGQETQYF. The CDR3 DNA sequence: TGTGCCATCAGGACGGGTGGAGGGCAAGAGACCCAGTACTTC.

The chain is built from TRBV28 and TRBJ2-7; the match to TRBD1 covers 7 bases. CDR3 length equals 16 residues. J gave up 2 bases and V 5 bases, and 12 bases lay outside the gene matches. CDR1 MDHEN and CDR2 SYDVKM come from the germline V gene. Here the CDR3 reads CASSTLKWDRTYEQYF. The CDR3 DNA is TGTGCCAGCAGTACCTTAAAATGGGACAGAACCTACGAGCAGTACTTC.

The CDR3 DNA sequence: TGTGCCAGCAGTGAAGCGTTCTGGACAGGGAGGAATTATGGGTACGAGCAGTACTTC. This gives the protein CASSEAFWTGRNYGYEQYF. The chain couples TRBV6-1 to TRBJ2-7, with 8 bases identical to TRBD1. Germline trimming cut 0 bases from V and 4 bases from J; bases unmatched to any gene: 17. Germline lookup yields CDR1 MNHNS and CDR2 SASEGT. The CDR3 consists of 19 residues.

The rearrangement links TRBV19 to TRBJ1-2; 7 bases align to TRBD1. This CDR3 has 13 amino acids. The V and J ends lost 6 bases and 4 bases, in that order; junction bases with no gene match: 5. Germline V gene data show CDR1 as LNHDA and CDR2 as SQIVND (reference sequence). CDR3 bases: TGTGCCAGTAGCGAGACAGGGACCTATGGCTACACCTTC. It is translated as CASSETGTYGYTF.

The chain links TRBV6-6 to TRBJ1-5; D unclear. CDR3 length: 15 residues. Deletions cut 6 bases from V and 0 bases from J, with 12 bases between. In germline, CDR1 is MNHNY, CDR2 SVGAGI (reference sequence). The CDR3 sequence is CASSKGSSSNQPQHF. The CDR3 region has the DNA TGTGCCAGCAGCAAAGGGTCGAGTAGCAATCAGCCCCAGCATTTT.

The chain couples TRBV25-1 to TRBJ1-5; 7 nucleotides align to TRBD1. Germline trimming cut 3 bases from V and 3 bases from J; bases unmatched to any gene: 2. The CDR3 loop spans 14 amino acids. CDR1 is MGHDK, CDR2 SYGVNS, per germline. DNA of the CDR3: TGTGCCAGCAGTGAGCAGGGGGACAATCAGCCCCAGCATTTT. Its protein product is CASSEQGDNQPQHF.

V usage is TRBV5-4 and J usage is TRBJ2-3; no firm D call. Germline CDR1 is SGHNT and CDR2 is YYREEE (reference sequence). Trimming pared 0 bases from V and 3 bases from J, leaving 11 bases between. CDR3 length: 15 amino acids. The CDR3 coding sequence is TGTGCCAGCAGCTTGGACCAGGCGCCAACAGATACGCAGTATTTT. The encoded protein is CASSLDQAPTDTQYF.

The V and J genes are TRBV5-1 and TRBJ1-1; D is unresolved. Per the germline V gene, CDR1 is SGHRS and CDR2 is YFSETQ. This CDR3 comprises 13 residues. Trimming took 0 bases from V and 2 from J, leaving 5 bases between them. The chain's CDR3 is CASSLAQNTEAFF. DNA for the CDR3: TGCGCCAGCAGCTTGGCTCAAAACACTGAAGCTTTCTTT. Drawing the rest from reference TRBV5-1 and TRBJ1-1, the complete variable domain is KAGVTQTPRYLIKTRGQQVTLSCSPISGHRSVSWYQQTPGQGLQFLFEYFSETQRNKGNFPGRFSGRQFSNSRSEMNVSTLELGDSALYLCASSLAQNTEAFFGQGTRLTVV.

The genes are TRBV13 and TRBJ1-1; D call uncertain. The CDR3 has 16 residues. Deletions cut 7 bases from V and 4 bases from J, with 22 bases between. CDR1 is PRHDT, CDR2 FYEKMQ, per germline (reference sequence). The CDR3 here is CASNQNGLSVGTEAFF. The CDR3 DNA reads as TGTGCCAGCAACCAAAACGGGCTCAGCGTGGGCACTGAAGCTTTCTTT.

The V gene is TRBV18, the J gene TRBJ2-1; 7 bases match TRBD2. CDR3 length: 16 residues. Germline V gives CDR1 KGHSH, CDR2 LQKENI. The junction had 4 bases not matched to a gene; V was cut back by 1 base and J by 1 base. CDR3 bases: TGTGCCAGCTCACCACTTCGGGGGGATTCCTACAATGAGCAGTTCTTC. This gives the protein CASSPLRGDSYNEQFF.

The chain is built from TRBV18 and TRBJ2-5; D remains unclear. This CDR3 spans 13 amino acids. Germline CDR1 and CDR2: KGHSH and LQKENI. The V end was cut by 2 bases, the J end by 1 base, with 5 bases between. The CDR3 nucleotides are TGTGCCAGCTCACCAATCTCCCAAGAGACCCAGTACTTC. Translated, it gives CASSPISQETQYF.